These T cell receptor beta chains were read from a single sample in a study of cytomegalovirus exposure and HLA in healthy donors. Some clones are missing from TCRdb's copy, which holds only in-frame ones; the method was immunoSEQ multiplex PCR. The data contain 120,000 to 150,000 clones, 75% to 90% of them singletons. The sample consisted of PBMCs. Receptors were obtained from a woman between 25 and 40 years old in good health and CMV-seronegative. The CDR3 runs from the conserved cysteine through the conserved F or W. The order of the fields is clone size, V gene, J gene, D gene, CDR3 DNA, CDR3 protein. A D gene is named only where the DNA matches it firmly. Size tells how often a clone was seen (once, few, many) or the class of an expanded clone, and some rows leave it out.

>-|TRBV2|TRBJ2-1|-
TGTGCCAGCAGTCCCACTCGGAGTGAGCAGTTCTTC
CASSPTRSEQFF
>-|TRBV5-6|TRBJ2-7|-
TGTGCCAGCAGCCCAACCCCTGTCAGGGGCTCCTACGAGCAGTACTTC
CASSPTPVRGSYEQYF
>-|TRBV30|TRBJ2-7|-
TGTGCCTGGAGTGTACCCCCGACACTTGGCGACGAGCAGTACTTC
CAWSVPPTLGDEQYF
>-|TRBV2|TRBJ2-3|-
TGTGCCAGCAGTCCGGGGTTCCTTAGCACAGATACGCAGTATTTT
CASSPGFLSTDTQYF
>-|TRBV5-4|TRBJ2-1|TRBD2
TGTGCCAGCAGCCGAGCGGGGAGCTCCTACAATGAGCAGTTCTTC
CASSRAGSSYNEQFF
>-|TRBV18|TRBJ1-2|-
TGTGCCAGCTCACCGACTTCGTCAGGGGCGCACTATGGCTACACCTTC
CASSPTSSGAHYGYTF
>-|TRBV18|TRBJ1-5|-
TGTGCCAGCTCACCAATGGGGGGTGGCAATCAGCCCCAGCATTTT
CASSPMGGGNQPQHF
>few|TRBV7-9|TRBJ2-1|-
TGTGCCAGCAGCTTAGTTCTAGAGGGCAATGAGCAGTTCTTC
CASSLVLEGNEQFF
>-|TRBV19|TRBJ2-5|-
TGTGCCAGTGCGCAGGGAGGTGGAGAGACCCAGTACTTC
CASAQGGGETQYF
>-|TRBV5-4|TRBJ1-5|TRBD1
TGTGCCAGCAGCCTGGCGAGACAGGGGAGAGGGCAGCCCCAGCATTTT
CASSLARQGRGQPQHF
>-|TRBV20-1|TRBJ2-1|-
TGCAGTGCTAGATGGCGGGGTGAGCAGTTCTTC
CSARWRGEQFF
>-|TRBV10-2|TRBJ1-1|-
TGCGCCAGCAGTGAGACGGGGCGGGGGAACACTGAAGCTTTCTTT
CASSETGRGNTEAFF
>once|TRBV6-4|TRBJ1-4|-
TGTGCCAGCAGTGCCCTTACACCAGAACTAACAGGTGCTAATGAAAAACTGTTTTTT
CASSALTPELTGANEKLFF
>-|TRBV7-9|TRBJ2-5|TRBD1
TGTGCCAGCAGCTTAGCGCTTAGGGGGCACGAGACCCAGTACTTC
CASSLALRGHETQYF
>few|TRBV29-1|TRBJ1-2|TRBD1
TGCAGCGGTTACGGGACAGACTCATCAATCTCCTATGGCTACACCTTC
CSGYGTDSSISYGYTF
>once|TRBV18|TRBJ2-5|TRBD1
TGTGCCAGCTCACAGAGGGGGCGGTTAGAGACCCAGTACTTC
CASSQRGRLETQYF
>-|TRBV14|TRBJ2-7|-
TGTGCCAGCAGCCAAGGTCCTAGCGTTCCCCACTACGAGCAGTACTTC
CASSQGPSVPHYEQYF
>-|TRBV5-6|TRBJ1-2|-
TGTGCCAGCAGCTTGACAAACTATGGCTACACCTTC
CASSLTNYGYTF
>once|TRBV6-6|TRBJ1-1|-
TGTGCCAGCAGCCGCGCAGGGGATCCTGAAGCTTTCTTT
CASSRAGDPEAFF
>-|TRBV6-1|TRBJ2-1|TRBD1
TGTGCCAGCAGTGCCGGGACAGGGGAATACAATGAGCAGTTCTTC
CASSAGTGEYNEQFF
>-|TRBV7-9|TRBJ1-4|-
TGTGCCAGCAGCTCAGACGGAGGTGGGAGGTGGGAAAAACTGTTTTTT
CASSSDGGGRWEKLFF
>-|TRBV4-3|TRBJ1-2|TRBD1
TGCGCCAGCAGCCAAGGGGACAGGGGGCTTGGTGGCTACACCTTC
CASSQGDRGLGGYTF
>-|TRBV19|TRBJ1-2|-
TGTGCCAGTAGTATTAGGATGGGGCACTATGGCTACACCTTC
CASSIRMGHYGYTF
>-|TRBV18|TRBJ2-2|TRBD1
TGTGCCAGCTCACCAAGTTGGGACAGGGGCAACACCGGGGAGCTGTTTTTT
CASSPSWDRGNTGELFF
>-|TRBV28|TRBJ1-6|TRBD1
TGTGCCAGCAGTTTGGACAGGGGCCCGCATTCACCCCTCCACTTT
CASSLDRGPHSPLHF
>-|TRBV7-8|TRBJ2-2|TRBD1
TGTGCCAGCAGCCTTCGGACAGGGTGGACCGGGGAGCTGTTTTTT
CASSLRTGWTGELFF
>-|TRBV6-6|TRBJ2-3|-
TGTGCCAGCAGTTATCGACAGGGCACAGATACGCAGTATTTT
CASSYRQGTDTQYF
>-|TRBV30|TRBJ1-5|TRBD1
TGTGCCTGGAGTCCGCCGGGACAGGGGAAAAGGCATTTT
CAWSPPGQGKRHF
>-|TRBV28|TRBJ1-2|TRBD1
TGTGCCAGCAGTCTTCCGGGACAGGGCTATGGCTACACCTTC
CASSLPGQGYGYTF
>-|TRBV4-3|TRBJ2-2|-
TGCGCCAGCAGCCAAGATTTGACGGGATCAACCGGGGAGCTGTTTTTT
CASSQDLTGSTGELFF
>few|TRBV6-6|TRBJ2-7|TRBD2
TGTGCCAGCAGTTACTCTCATCTAGCGGATAGTTACGAGCAGTACTTC
CASSYSHLADSYEQYF
>-|TRBV7-8|TRBJ2-7|TRBD2
TGTGCCAGCAGTCGGGGGGGGCCCTACGAGCAGTACTTC
CASSRGGPYEQYF
>-|TRBV6-5|TRBJ2-6|-
TGTGCCAGCAGTAGGACAGTTGGGGCCAACGTCCTGACTTTC
CASSRTVGANVLTF
>-|TRBV6-1|TRBJ2-1|-
TGTGCCAGCAGATCCGAGAGCAATGAGCAGTTCTTC
CASRSESNEQFF
>-|TRBV5-1|TRBJ1-4|-
TGCGCCAGCAGTGCGGGAGAGGCTAATGAAAAACTGTTTTTT
CASSAGEANEKLFF
>-|TRBV5-8|TRBJ2-7|TRBD1
TGTGCCAGCAGCTTGGGTCGGGACAGCTACGAGCAGTACTTC
CASSLGRDSYEQYF
>-|TRBV5-3|TRBJ1-2|TRBD1
TGTGCCAGAAGCTCCCGGACAGGGAATGGCTACACCTTC
CARSSRTGNGYTF
>few|TRBV6-6|TRBJ2-3|TRBD1
TGTGCCAGCAGTTACCAGGGCAGGGGGACAGATACGCAGTATTTT
CASSYQGRGTDTQYF
>-|TRBV28|TRBJ2-7|TRBD2
TGTGCCAGCACCCCGGGGGGTTGGCACTACGAGCAGTACTTC
CASTPGGWHYEQYF
>-|TRBV28|TRBJ2-2|TRBD2
TGTGCCAGCAGGCCCGGGGGGCCTAGCGGGACCAGGAACACCGGGGAGCTGTTTTTT
CASRPGGPSGTRNTGELFF
>-|TRBV18|TRBJ2-1|-
TGTGCCAGCTCACCACGGGCCAAGAGCTCCTACAATGAGCAGTTCTTC
CASSPRAKSSYNEQFF
>-|TRBV7-9|TRBJ2-7|TRBD1
TGTTCCAGCAGCTTTCCCGGGACAGGGTCCTACGAGCAGTACTTC
CSSSFPGTGSYEQYF
>-|TRBV4-2|TRBJ2-7|TRBD1
TGTGCCAGCAGCCAAGAAATTGGAGGAGACAGGGGGTTGAGATTCGCCTACGAGCAGTACTTC
CASSQEIGGDRGLRFAYEQYF
>-|TRBV10-3|TRBJ2-1|TRBD2
TGTGCCATCAGTCCCCGACTAGCGGGTCTCTACAATGAGCAGTTCTTC
CAISPRLAGLYNEQFF
>few|TRBV30|TRBJ1-1|-
TGTGCCTGGAGCGTAGCCATGAACACTGAAGCTTTCTTT
CAWSVAMNTEAFF
>-|TRBV11-2|TRBJ2-3|TRBD2
TGTGCCAGCAGCTTTACTAGCGGGGGGCCGGATACGCAGTATTTT
CASSFTSGGPDTQYF
>-|TRBV2|TRBJ1-6|-
TGTGCCAGCAGTGAACTTGCAGGGCGGAGATCACCCCTCCACTTT
CASSELAGRRSPLHF
>-|TRBV30|TRBJ2-5|-
TGTGCCTGGAGTAACTGGGAGACCCAGTACTTC
CAWSNWETQYF
>-|TRBV7-6|TRBJ2-1|TRBD2
TGTGCCAGCAGCCCCGTGACGGGAGGTCATGAGCAGTTCTTC
CASSPVTGGHEQFF
>-|TRBV20-1|TRBJ2-7|-
TGCAGTGCTAGTTTGGGACTTACTCAGTACTTC
CSASLGLTQYF
>once|TRBV6-6|TRBJ2-3|TRBD2
TGTGCCAGCAGGAGACTAGCCGGGGATACGCAGTATTTT
CASRRLAGDTQYF
>-|TRBV7-2|TRBJ2-7|TRBD2
TGTGCCAGCAGCTTAGAAAGCGGGGGAGACTACGAGCAGTACTTC
CASSLESGGDYEQYF
>-|TRBV7-6|TRBJ1-5|-
TGTGCCAGCGGGGGGGAGCTTGGCAATCAGCCCCAGCATTTT
CASGGELGNQPQHF
>-|TRBV6-1|TRBJ2-2|-
TGTGCCAGCAGTGAGATGCGGGGAGCCGGGGAGCTGTTTTTT
CASSEMRGAGELFF